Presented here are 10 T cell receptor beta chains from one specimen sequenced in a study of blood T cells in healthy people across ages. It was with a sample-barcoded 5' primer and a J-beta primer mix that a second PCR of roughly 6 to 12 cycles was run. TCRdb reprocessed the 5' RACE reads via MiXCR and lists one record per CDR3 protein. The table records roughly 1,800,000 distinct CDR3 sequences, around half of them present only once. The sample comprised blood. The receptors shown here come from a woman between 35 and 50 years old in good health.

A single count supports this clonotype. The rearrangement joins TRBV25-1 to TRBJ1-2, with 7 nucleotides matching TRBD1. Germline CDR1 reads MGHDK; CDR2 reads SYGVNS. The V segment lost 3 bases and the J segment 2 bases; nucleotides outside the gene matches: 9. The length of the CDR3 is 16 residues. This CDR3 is CASSEGQPPYNYGYTF. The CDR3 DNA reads TGTGCCAGCAGTGAGGGACAGCCCCCGTACAACTATGGCTACACCTTC.

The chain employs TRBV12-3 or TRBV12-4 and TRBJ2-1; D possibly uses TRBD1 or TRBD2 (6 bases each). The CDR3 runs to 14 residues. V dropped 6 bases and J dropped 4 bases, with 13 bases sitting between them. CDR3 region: CASRPEGGYNEQFF. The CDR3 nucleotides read TGTGCCAGCAGACCAGAGGGGGGTTACAATGAGCAGTTCTTC.

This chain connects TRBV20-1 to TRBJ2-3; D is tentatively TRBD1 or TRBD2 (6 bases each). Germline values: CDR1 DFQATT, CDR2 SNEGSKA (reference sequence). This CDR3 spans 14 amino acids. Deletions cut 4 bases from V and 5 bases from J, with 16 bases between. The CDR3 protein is CSAIAPGAGDTQYF. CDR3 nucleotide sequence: TGCAGTGCTATAGCCCCGGGGGCGGGAGATACGCAGTATTTT.

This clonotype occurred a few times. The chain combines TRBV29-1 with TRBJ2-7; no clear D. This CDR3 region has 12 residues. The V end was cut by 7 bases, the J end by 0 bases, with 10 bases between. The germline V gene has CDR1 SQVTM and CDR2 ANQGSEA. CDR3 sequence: CSAAGTSYEQYF. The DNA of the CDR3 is TGCAGCGCTGCTGGTACCTCCTACGAGCAGTACTTC.

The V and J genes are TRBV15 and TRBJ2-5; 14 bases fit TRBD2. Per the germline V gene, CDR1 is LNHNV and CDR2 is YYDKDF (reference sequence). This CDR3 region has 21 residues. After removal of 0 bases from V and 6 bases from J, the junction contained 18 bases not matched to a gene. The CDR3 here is CATSREEGRLAGGPIQKTQYF. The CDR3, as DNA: TGTGCCACCAGCAGAGAAGAAGGAAGACTAGCGGGGGGGCCAATTCAAAAGACCCAGTACTTC.

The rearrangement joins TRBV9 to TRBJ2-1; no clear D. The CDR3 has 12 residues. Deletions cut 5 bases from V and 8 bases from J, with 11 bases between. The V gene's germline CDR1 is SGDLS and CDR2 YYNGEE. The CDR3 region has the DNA TGTGCCAGCAGGGGCGATGGGGATGAGCAGTTCTTC. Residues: CASRGDGDEQFF.

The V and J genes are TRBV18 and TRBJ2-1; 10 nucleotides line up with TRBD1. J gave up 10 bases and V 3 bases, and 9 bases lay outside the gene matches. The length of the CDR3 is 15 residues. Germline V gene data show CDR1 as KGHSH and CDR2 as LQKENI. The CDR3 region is CASSPPFGTGEEQFF. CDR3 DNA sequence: TGTGCCAGCTCACCTCCTTTCGGGACAGGGGAGGAGCAGTTCTTC. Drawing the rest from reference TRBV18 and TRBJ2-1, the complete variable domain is NAGVMQNPRHLVRRRGQEARLRCSPMKGHSHVYWYRQLPEEGLKFMVYLQKENIIDESGMPKERFSAEFPKEGPSILRIQQVVRGDSAAYFCASSPPFGTGEEQFFGPGTRLTVL.

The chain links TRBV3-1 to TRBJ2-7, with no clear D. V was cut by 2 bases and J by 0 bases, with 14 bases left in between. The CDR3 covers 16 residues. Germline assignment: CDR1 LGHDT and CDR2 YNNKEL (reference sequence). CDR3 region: CASSQLLGVSSYEQYF. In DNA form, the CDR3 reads TGTGCCAGCAGCCAATTACTTGGGGTTAGCTCCTACGAGCAGTACTTC.

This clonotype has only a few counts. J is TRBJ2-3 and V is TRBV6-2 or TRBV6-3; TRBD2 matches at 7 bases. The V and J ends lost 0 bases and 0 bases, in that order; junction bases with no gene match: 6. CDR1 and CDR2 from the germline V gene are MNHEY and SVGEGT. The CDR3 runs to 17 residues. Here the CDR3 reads CASSYSTAGASTDTQYF. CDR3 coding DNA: TGTGCCAGCAGTTACTCCACCGCGGGAGCAAGCACAGATACGCAGTATTTT.

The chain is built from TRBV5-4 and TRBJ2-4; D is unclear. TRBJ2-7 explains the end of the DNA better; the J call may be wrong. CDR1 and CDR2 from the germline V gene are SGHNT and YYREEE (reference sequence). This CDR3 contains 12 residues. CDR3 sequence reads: CASSLPSGEQYF. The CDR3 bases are TGTGCCAGCAGCTTGCCCTCTGGCGAGCAGTACTTC.